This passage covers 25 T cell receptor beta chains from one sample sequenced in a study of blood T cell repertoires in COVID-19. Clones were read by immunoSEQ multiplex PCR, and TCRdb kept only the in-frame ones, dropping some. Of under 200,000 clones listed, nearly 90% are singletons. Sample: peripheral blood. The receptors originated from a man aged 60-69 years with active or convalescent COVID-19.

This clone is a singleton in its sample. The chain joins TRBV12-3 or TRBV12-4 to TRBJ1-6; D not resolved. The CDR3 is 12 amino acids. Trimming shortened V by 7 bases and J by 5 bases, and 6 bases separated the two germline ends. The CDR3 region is CASTVNNSPLHF. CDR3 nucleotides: TGTGCCAGCACAGTAAATAATTCACCCCTCCACTTT.

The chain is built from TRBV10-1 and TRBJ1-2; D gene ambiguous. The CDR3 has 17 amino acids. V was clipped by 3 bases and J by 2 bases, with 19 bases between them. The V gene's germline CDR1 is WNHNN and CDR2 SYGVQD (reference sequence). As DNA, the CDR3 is TGCGCCAGCAGTGATCGTATAACGAGACACACGAACTATGGCTACACCTTC. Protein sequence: CASSDRITRHTNYGYTF.

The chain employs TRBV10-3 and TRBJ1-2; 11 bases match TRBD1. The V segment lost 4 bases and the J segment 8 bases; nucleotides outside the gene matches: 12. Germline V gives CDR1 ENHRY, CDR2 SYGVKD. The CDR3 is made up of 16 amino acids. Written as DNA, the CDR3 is TGTGCCATCAGTGGATATTTAGGACAGGGGGCGGAGGGCTACACCTTC. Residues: CAISGYLGQGAEGYTF.

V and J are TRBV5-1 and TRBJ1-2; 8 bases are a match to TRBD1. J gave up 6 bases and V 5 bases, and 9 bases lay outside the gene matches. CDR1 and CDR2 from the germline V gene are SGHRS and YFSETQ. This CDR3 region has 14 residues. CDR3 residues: CASSRDRQNDGYTF. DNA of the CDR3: TGCGCCAGCAGTAGGGACAGGCAGAACGATGGCTACACCTTC. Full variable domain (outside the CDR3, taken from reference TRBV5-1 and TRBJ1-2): KAGVTQTPRYLIKTRGQQVTLSCSPISGHRSVSWYQQTPGQGLQFLFEYFSETQRNKGNFPGRFSGRQFSNSRSEMNVSTLELGDSALYLCASSRDRQNDGYTFGSGTRLTVV.

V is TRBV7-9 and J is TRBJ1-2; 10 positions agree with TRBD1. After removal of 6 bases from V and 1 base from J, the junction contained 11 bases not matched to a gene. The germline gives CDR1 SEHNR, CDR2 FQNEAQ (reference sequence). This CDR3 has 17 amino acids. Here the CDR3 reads CASSPRDRGGLNYGYTF. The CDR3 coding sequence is TGTGCCAGCAGTCCCCGGGACAGGGGTGGGCTTAACTATGGCTACACCTTC.

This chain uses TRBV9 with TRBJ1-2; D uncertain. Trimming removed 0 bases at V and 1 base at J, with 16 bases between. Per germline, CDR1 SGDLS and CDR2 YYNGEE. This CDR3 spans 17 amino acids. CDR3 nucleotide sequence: TGTGCCAGCAGCGTAGATAAGGGTCAGACTAATAACTATGGCTACACCTTC. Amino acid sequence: CASSVDKGQTNNYGYTF.

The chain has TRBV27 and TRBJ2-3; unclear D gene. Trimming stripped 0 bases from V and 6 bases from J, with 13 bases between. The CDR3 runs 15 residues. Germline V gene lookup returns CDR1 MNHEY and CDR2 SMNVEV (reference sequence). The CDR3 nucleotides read TGTGCCAGCAGTTTATCGGGCCAGAATTACGATACGCAGTATTTT. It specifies CASSLSGQNYDTQYF.

CDR3 region: CASSSSTSGGAYEQFF. The DNA for the CDR3 is TGTGCCAGCAGTTCCTCTACTAGCGGGGGGGCCTATGAGCAGTTCTTC. The chain employs TRBV11-2 and TRBJ2-1; 13 nucleotides align to TRBD2. Trimming removed 6 bases from V and 8 bases from J; junction bases left unmatched: 10. The CDR3 runs 16 residues. The germline V gene has CDR1 SGHAT and CDR2 FQNNGV.

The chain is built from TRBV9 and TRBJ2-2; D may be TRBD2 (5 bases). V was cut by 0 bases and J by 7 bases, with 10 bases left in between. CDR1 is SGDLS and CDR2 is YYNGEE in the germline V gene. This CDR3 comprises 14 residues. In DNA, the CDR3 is TGTGCCAGCAGCGTAGACCTAGCCGGCGGGGAGCTGTTTTTT. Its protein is CASSVDLAGGELFF.

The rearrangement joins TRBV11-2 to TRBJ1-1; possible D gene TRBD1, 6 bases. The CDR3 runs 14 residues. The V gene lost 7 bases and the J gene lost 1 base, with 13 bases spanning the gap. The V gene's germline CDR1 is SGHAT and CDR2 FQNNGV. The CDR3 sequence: CASTAQGGNTEAFF. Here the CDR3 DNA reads TGTGCCAGCACCGCACAAGGGGGGAACACTGAAGCTTTCTTT.

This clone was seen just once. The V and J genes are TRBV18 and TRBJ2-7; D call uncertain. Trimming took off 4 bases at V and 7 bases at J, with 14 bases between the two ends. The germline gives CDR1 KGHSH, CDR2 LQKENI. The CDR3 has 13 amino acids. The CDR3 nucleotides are TGTGCCAGCTCACGAACCGCTGCGAGGGAGCAGTACTTC. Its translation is CASSRTAAREQYF.

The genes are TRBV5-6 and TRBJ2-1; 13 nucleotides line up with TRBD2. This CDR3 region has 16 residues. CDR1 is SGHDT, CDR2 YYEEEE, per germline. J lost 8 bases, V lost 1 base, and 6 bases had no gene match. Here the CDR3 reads CASSLPTSGGAHEQFF. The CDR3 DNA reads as TGTGCCAGCAGCTTGCCAACTAGCGGGGGGGCGCATGAGCAGTTCTTC.

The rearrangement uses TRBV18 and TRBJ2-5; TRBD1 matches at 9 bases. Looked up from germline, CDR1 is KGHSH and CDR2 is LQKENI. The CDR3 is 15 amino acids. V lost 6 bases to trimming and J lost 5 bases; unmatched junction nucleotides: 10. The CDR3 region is CASSPRTGAGETQYF. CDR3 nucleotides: TGTGCCAGCTCCCCCCGGACAGGGGCCGGGGAGACCCAGTACTTC.

CDR3 in DNA: TGTGCCAGCAGCTTTGAGGTTAATCAGCCCCAGCATTTT. It translates to CASSFEVNQPQHF. This chain links TRBV7-6 with TRBJ1-5; D uncertain. Germline V gives CDR1 SGHVS, CDR2 FNYEAQ. The CDR3 sequence is 13 residues long. With 3 bases removed from V and 4 bases from J, the gap between germline ends came to 7 bases.

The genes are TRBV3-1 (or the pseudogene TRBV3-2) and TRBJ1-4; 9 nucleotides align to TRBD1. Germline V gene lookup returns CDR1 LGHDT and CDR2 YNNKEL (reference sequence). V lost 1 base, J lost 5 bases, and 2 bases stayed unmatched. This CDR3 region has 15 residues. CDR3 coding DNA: TGTGCCAGCAGCCAAGTGGGGACAGGGAATGAAAAACTGTTTTTT. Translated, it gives CASSQVGTGNEKLFF.

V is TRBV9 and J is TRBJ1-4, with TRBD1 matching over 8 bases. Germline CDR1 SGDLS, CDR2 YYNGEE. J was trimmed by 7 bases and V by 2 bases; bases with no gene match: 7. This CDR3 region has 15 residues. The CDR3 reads CASSVDTGGAEKLFF. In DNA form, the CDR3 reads TGTGCCAGCAGCGTGGATACAGGGGGAGCTGAAAAACTGTTTTTT.

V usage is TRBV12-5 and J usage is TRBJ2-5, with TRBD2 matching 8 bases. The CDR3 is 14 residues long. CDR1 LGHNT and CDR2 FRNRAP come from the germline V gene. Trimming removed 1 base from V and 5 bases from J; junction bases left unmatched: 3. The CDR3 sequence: CASGLGAGVETQYF. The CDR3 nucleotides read TGTGCTAGTGGTTTGGGAGCGGGGGTTGAGACCCAGTACTTC.

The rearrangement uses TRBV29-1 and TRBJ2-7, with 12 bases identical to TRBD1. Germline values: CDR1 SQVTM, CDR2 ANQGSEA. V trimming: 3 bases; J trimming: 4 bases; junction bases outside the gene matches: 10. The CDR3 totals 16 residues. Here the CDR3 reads CSVEGSGQGAVYEQYF. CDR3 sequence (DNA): TGCAGCGTTGAGGGTTCGGGACAGGGGGCCGTATACGAGCAGTACTTC.

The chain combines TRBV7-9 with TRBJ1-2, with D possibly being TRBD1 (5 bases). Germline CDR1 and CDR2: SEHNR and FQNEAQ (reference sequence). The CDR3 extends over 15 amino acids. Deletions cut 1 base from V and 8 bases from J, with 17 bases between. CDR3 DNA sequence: TGTGCCAGCAGCTTAGACCCGGACATTCTAAGGGGCTACACCTTC. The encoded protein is CASSLDPDILRGYTF.

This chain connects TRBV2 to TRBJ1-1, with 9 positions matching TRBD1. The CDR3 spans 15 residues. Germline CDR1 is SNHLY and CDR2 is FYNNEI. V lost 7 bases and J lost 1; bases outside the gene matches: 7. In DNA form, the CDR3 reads TGTGCCAGCACCAAAGACAGGGGGTGGAACACTGAAGCTTTCTTT. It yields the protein CASTKDRGWNTEAFF.

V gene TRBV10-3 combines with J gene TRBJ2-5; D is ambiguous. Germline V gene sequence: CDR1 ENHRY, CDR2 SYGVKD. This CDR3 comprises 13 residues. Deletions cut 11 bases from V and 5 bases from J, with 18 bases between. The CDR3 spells CAVRGSESETQYF. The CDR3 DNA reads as TGTGCCGTCCGCGGATCAGAATCGGAGACCCAGTACTTC.

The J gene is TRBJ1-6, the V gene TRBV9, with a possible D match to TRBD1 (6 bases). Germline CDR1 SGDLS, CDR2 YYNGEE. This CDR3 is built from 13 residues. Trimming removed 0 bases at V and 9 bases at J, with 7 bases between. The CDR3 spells CASSVVQGSPLHF. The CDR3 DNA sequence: TGTGCCAGCAGCGTAGTACAGGGTTCACCCCTCCACTTT.

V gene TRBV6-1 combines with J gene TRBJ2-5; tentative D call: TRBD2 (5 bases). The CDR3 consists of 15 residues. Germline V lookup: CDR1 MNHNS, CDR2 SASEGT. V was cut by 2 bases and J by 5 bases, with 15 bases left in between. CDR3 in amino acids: CASSERRTGGETQYF. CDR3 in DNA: TGTGCCAGCAGTGAAAGGAGGACCGGAGGTGAGACCCAGTACTTC.

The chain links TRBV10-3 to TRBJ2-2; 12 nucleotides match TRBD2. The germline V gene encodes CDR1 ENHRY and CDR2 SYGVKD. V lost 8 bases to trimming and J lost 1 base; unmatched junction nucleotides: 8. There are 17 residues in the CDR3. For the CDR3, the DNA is TGTGCCATCGGACTAGCGGGGTACACGGAGAACACCGGGGAGCTGTTTTTT. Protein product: CAIGLAGYTENTGELFF.

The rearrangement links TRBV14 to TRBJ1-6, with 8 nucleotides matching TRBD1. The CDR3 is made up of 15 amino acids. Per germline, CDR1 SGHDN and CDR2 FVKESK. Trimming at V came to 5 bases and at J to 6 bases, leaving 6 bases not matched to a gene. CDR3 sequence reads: CASSAQGAGNSPLHF. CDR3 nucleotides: TGTGCCAGCAGCGCTCAGGGGGCTGGTAATTCACCCCTCCACTTT.